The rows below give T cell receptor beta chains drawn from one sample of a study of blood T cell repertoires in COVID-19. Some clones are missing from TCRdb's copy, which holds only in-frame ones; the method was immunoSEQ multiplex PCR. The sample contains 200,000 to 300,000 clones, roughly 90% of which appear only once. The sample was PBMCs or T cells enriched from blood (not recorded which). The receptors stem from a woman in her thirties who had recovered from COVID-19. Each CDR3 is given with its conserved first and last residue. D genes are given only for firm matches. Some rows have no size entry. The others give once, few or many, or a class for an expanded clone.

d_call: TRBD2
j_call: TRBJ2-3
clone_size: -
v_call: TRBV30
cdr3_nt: TGTGCCTGGAGTGGAGGACTAGCGGGAGGTGGGGATACGCAGTATTTT
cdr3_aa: CAWSGGLAGGGDTQYF

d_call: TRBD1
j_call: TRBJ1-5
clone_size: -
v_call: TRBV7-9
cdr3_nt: TGTGCCAGCAGCATCGACAGGGGACCCCAGCATTTT
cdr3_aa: CASSIDRGPQHF

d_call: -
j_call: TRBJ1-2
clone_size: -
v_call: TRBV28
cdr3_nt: TGTGCCAGCAGTTTCAGGGGTGGCTACACCTTC
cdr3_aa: CASSFRGGYTF

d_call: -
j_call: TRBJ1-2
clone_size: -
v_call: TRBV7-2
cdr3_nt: TGTGCCAGCAGCTTGGCAAGCACAGGGATGGGCGGCTACACCTTC
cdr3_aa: CASSLASTGMGGYTF

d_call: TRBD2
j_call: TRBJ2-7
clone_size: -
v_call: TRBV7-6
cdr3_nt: TGTGCCAGCAGCCTGACTTTACTAGCGATCGAATACGAGCAGTACTTC
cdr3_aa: CASSLTLLAIEYEQYF

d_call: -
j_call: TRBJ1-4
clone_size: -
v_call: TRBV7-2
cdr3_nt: TGTGCCAGCAGCTTGGGCAAGACTAATGAAAAACTGTTTTTT
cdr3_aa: CASSLGKTNEKLFF

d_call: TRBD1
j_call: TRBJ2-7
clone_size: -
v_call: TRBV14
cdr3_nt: TGTGCCAGCAGCCAACCGGGACAGGGGACCTACGAGCAGTACTTC
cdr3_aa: CASSQPGQGTYEQYF

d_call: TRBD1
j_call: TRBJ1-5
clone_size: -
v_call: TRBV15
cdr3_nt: TGTGCCACCAGCAGCAACAGGGGACCCCAGCATTTT
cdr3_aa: CATSSNRGPQHF

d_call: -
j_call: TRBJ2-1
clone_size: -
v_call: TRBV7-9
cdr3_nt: TGTGCCAGCAGCTTACCGAGACAGATTAACAATGAGCAGTTCTTC
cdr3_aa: CASSLPRQINNEQFF

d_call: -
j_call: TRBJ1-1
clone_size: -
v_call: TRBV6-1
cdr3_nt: TGTGCCAGCAGTGAAAGCACAGGGTGGATAGTAGGCACTGAAGCTTTCTTT
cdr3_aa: CASSESTGWIVGTEAFF

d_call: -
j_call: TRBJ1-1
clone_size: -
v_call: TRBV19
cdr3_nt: TGTGCCAGTAGTATGGAGGGGAGATCAGCTTTCTTT
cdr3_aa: CASSMEGRSAFF

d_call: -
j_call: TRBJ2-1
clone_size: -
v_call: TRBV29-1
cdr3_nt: TGCAGCGTTCTACGCCGATATGAGCAGTTCTTC
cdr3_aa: CSVLRRYEQFF

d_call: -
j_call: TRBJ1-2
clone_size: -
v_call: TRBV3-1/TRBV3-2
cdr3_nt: TGTGCCAGCAGCCAAGAAACGGGGTTGAGCTACACCTTC
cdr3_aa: CASSQETGLSYTF

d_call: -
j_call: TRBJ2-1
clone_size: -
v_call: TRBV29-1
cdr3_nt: TGCAGCGTTTGCAGGGTAGCCTACAATGAGCAGTTCTTC
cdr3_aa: CSVCRVAYNEQFF

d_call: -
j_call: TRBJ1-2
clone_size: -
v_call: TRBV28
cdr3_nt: TGTGCCAGGGTCAGGACAGTGTTTCTTCATGGCTACACCTTC
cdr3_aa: CARVRTVFLHGYTF

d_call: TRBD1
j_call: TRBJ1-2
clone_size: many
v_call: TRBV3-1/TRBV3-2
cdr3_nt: TGTGCCAGCAGCACGATGGGGGACAGAGACTATGGCTACACCTTC
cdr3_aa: CASSTMGDRDYGYTF

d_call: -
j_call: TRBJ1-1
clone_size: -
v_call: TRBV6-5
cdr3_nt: TGTGCCAGCAGTTACTATCCCATGAACACTGAAGCTTTCTTT
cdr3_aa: CASSYYPMNTEAFF

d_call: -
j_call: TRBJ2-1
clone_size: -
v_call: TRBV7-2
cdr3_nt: TGTGCCAGCAGATCCTTCGTAGCCCCTGAGCAGTTCTTC
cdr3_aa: CASRSFVAPEQFF

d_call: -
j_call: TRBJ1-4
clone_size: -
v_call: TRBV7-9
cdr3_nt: TGTGCCAGCAGCTTAGGACATCCCGGGGGGCTTAATGAAAAACTGTTTTTT
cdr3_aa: CASSLGHPGGLNEKLFF

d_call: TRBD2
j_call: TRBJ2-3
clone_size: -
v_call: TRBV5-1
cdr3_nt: TGCGCCAGCAGCTTGCGGCCCGCGGGAGGGCTCTCCGCTGCGCAGTATTTT
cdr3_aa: CASSLRPAGGLSAAQYF

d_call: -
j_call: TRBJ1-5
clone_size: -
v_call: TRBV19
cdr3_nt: TGTGCCAGTAGTATAACAGGCAGCGGCAATCAGCCCCAGCATTTT
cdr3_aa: CASSITGSGNQPQHF

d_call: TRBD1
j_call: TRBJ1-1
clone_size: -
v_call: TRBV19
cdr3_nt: TGTGCCAGTAGTCGCACAGGGGGCGGCGCTGAAGCTTTCTTT
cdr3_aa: CASSRTGGGAEAFF

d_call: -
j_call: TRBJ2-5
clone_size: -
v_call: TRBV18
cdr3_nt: TGTGCCAGCTCACCACCAACGGCAGATGGAGGCCAGTACTTC
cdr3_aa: CASSPPTADGGQYF

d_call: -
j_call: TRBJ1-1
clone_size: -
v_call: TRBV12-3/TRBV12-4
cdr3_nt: TGTGCCAGCAGTTTAATATCTGCGGGCCGAGCTTTCTTT
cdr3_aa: CASSLISAGRAFF

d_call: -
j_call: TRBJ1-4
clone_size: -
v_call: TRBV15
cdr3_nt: TGTGCCACCAGCAGAGATAGGAACGGGGAAAAACTGTTTTTT
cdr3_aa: CATSRDRNGEKLFF

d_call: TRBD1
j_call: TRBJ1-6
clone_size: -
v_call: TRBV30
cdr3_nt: TGTGCCTGGACCGGACAGGGGAGGGGTATTTCACCCCTCCACTTT
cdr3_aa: CAWTGQGRGISPLHF

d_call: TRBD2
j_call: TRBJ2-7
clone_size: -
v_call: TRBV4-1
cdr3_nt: TGCGCCAGCAGCCAAAGCGGGAGCTCCTACGAGCAGTACTTC
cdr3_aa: CASSQSGSSYEQYF

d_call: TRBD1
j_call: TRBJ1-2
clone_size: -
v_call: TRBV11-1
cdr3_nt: TGTGCCAGCAGCCAACGGACAGGGGGCCTTTACTATGGCTACACCTTC
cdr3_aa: CASSQRTGGLYYGYTF

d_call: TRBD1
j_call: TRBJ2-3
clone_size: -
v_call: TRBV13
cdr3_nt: TGTGCCAGCAGCCGGGACCGACAGGGGAGCACAGATACGCAGTATTTT
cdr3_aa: CASSRDRQGSTDTQYF

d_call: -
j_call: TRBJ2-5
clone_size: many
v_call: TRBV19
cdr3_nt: TGTGCCAGTAGTGGGGGCCTAAGGGAGACCCAGTACTTC
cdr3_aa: CASSGGLRETQYF

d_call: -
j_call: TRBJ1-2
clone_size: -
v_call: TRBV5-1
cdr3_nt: TGCGCCAGCAGCTTCGGGGGGGACTATGGCTACACCTTC
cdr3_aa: CASSFGGDYGYTF

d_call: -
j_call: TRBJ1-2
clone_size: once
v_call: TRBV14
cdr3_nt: TGTGCCAGCAGCCAAGAGTCCAGGGATAGTCTCTATGGCTACACCTTC
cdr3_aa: CASSQESRDSLYGYTF

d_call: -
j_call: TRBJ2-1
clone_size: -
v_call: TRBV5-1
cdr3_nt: TGCGCCAGCAGCACTGAGCGCTCGAGCTCCTACAATGAGCAGTTCTTC
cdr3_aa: CASSTERSSSYNEQFF

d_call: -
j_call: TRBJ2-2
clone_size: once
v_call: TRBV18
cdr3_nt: TGTGCCAGCTCACCCCCCGGGGGACCGAGCGGGGAGCTGTTTTTT
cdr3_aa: CASSPPGGPSGELFF

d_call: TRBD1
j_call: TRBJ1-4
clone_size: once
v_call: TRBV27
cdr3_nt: TGTGCCAGCAGTACCCCCGGGACAGGGGTAATGAGGAAACTGTTTTTT
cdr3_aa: CASSTPGTGVMRKLFF

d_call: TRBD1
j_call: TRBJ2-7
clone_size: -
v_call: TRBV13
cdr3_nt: TGTGCCAGCAGCGCCACCGACAGGGTTCCCCACGAGCAGTACTTC
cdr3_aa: CASSATDRVPHEQYF

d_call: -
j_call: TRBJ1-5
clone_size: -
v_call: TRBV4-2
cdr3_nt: TGTGCCAGCAGCCCCGGACAGTCCAATCAGCCCCAGCATTTT
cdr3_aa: CASSPGQSNQPQHF

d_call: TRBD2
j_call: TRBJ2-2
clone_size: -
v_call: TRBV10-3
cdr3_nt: TGTGCCATCAGTTCAACTAGCGTGGAGTACACCGGGGAGCTGTTTTTT
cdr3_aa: CAISSTSVEYTGELFF

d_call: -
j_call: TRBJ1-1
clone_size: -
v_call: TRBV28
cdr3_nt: TGTGCCAGCAGTTACCCGGACAGACCAAACACTGAAGCTTTCTTT
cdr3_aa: CASSYPDRPNTEAFF

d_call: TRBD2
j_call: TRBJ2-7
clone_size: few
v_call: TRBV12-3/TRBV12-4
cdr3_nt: TGTGCCAGCAGTAAGGGACTAGTCTACGAGCAGTACTTC
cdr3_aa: CASSKGLVYEQYF

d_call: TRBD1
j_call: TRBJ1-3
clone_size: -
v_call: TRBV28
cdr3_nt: TGTGCCATCACACAGGGGGGCGAGTTGGGAAACACCATATATTTT
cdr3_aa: CAITQGGELGNTIYF

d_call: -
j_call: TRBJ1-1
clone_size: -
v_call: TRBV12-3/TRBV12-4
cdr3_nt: TGTGCCAGCAGTTTGTTCGGGACTGAAGCTTTCTTT
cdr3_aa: CASSLFGTEAFF

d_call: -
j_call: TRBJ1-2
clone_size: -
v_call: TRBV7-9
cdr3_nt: TGTGCCAGCAGCTTAGGAGGGGGCTACACCTTC
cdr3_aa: CASSLGGGYTF

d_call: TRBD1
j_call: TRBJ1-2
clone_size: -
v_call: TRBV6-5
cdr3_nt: TGTGCCAGCACGAGGACAGGGGGCATTGGCTACACCTTC
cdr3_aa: CASTRTGGIGYTF

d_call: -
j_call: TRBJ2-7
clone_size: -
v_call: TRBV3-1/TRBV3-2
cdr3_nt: TGTGCCAGCAGCCCGAGGACAGGGCTAGCGGAGATCTCCTACGAGCAGTACTTC
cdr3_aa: CASSPRTGLAEISYEQYF

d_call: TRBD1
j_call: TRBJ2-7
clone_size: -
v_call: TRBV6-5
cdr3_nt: TGTGCCAGCAGGTTGGGACAGGGGGCCAGGGAGCAGTACTTC
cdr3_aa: CASRLGQGAREQYF

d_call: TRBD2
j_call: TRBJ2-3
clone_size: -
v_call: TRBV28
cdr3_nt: TGTGCCAGCAGAGGGACTAGCGGGAGTCCCCTCACAGATACGCAGTATTTT
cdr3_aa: CASRGTSGSPLTDTQYF

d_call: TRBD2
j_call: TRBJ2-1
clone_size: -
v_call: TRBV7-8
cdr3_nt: TGTGCCAGCAGCTTAGTACGGGGGGGGAATGAGCAGTTCTTC
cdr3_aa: CASSLVRGGNEQFF

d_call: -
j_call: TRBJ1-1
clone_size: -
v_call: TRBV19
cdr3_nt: TGTGCCAGTAGTCCTCCCTGGGGGGGCCCTGAAGCTTTCTTT
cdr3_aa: CASSPPWGGPEAFF

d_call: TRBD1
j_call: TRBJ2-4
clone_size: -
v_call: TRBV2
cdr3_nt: TGTGCCAGCAGCCTAAAGACAGGGAGAGACATTCAGTACTTC
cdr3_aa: CASSLKTGRDIQYF

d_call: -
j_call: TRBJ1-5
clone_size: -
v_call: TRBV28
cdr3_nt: TGTGCCAGCAGGACACGGTCGGGACAAGGGAAAAATCAGCCCCAGCATTTT
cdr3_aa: CASRTRSGQGKNQPQHF

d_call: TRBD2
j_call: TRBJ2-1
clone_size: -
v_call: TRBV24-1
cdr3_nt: TGTGCCACCAGTGACGGGACTAGTTTTTACAATGAGCAGTTCTTC
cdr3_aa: CATSDGTSFYNEQFF

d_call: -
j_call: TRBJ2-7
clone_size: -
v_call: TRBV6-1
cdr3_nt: TGTGCCAGCAGTGAAGACGCGTATCTAGCAGGGGCCGAGCAGTACTTC
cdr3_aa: CASSEDAYLAGAEQYF

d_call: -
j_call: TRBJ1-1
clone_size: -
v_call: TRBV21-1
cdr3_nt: TGTGCCAGCAGCAAGTCGTCGAGGGCGACTGAAGCTTTCTTT
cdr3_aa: CASSKSSRATEAFF

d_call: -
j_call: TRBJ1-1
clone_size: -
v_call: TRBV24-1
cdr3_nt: TGTGCCACCTCGGACAGAGACACTGAAGCTTTCTTT
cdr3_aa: CATSDRDTEAFF

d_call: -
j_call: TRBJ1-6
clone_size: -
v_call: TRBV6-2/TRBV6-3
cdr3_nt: TGTGCCAGCAGTACCCGGGAGGGGAATAATTCACCCCTCCACTTT
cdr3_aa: CASSTREGNNSPLHF

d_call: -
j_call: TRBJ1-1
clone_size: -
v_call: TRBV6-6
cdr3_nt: TGTGCCACCATGCAGGCCGAAATGAACACTGAAGCTTTCTTT
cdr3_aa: CATMQAEMNTEAFF